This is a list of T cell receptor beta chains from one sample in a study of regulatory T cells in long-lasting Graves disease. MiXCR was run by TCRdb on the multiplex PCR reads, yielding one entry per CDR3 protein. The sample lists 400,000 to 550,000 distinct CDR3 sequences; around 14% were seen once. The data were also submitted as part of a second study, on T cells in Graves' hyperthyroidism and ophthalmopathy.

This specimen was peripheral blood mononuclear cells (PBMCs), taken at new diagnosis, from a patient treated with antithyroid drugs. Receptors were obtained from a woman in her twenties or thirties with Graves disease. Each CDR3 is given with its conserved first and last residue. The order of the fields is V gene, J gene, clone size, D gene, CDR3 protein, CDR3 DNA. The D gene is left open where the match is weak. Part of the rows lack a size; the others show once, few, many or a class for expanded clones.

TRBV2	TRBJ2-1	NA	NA	CASSEGIIGDEQFF	TGTGCCAGCAGTGAAGGGATTATAGGGGATGAGCAGTTCTTC
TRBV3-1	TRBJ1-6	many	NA	CASSQGPIPPLHF	TGTGCCAGCAGCCAAGGGCCAATCCCTCCCCTCCACTTT
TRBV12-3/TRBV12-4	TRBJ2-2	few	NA	CASSYTTGELFF	TGTGCCAGCAGCTATACCACCGGGGAGCTGTTTTTT
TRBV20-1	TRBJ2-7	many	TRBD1	CSVDRAYEQYF	TGCAGTGTGGACAGGGCCTACGAGCAGTACTTC
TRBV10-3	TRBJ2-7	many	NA	CAITERIDTYEQYF	TGTGCCATCACCGAGCGGATAGATACCTACGAGCAGTACTTC
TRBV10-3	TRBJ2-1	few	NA	CAISIYPPAEKGLNEQFF	TGTGCCATCTCAATATACCCCCCGGCGGAAAAGGGTCTGAATGAGCAGTTCTTC
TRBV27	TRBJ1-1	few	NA	CASRQRVNTEAFF	TGTGCCAGCAGACAGAGGGTGAACACTGAAGCTTTCTTT
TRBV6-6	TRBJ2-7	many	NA	CASSYSRGQNAYEQYF	TGTGCCAGCAGTTACTCGAGGGGCCAGAACGCCTACGAGCAGTACTTC
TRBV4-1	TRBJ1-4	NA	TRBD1	CASSRGQGAGAVDEKLFF	TGCGCCAGCAGCCGAGGACAGGGCGCCGGGGCGGTGGATGAAAAACTGTTTTTT
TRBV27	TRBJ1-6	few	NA	CASSSTAGLFQGSPLHF	TGTGCCAGCAGTTCGACCGCGGGCCTCTTCCAGGGTTCACCCCTCCACTTT
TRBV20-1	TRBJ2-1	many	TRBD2	CSATGAGLNEQFF	TGCAGTGCTACCGGGGCGGGACTAAATGAGCAGTTCTTC
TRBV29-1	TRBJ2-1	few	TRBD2	CSAEALRGDNEQFF	TGCAGCGCCGAGGCTCTTCGGGGGGACAATGAGCAGTTCTTC
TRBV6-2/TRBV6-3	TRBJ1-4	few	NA	CASSPKEKLFF	TGTGCCAGCAGTCCCAAAGAAAAACTGTTTTTT
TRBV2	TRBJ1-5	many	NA	CASSESPAIGAQHF	TGTGCCAGCAGTGAAAGTCCTGCGATTGGGGCCCAGCATTTT
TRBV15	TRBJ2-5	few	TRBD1	CATSRAVTGGQETQYF	TGTGCCACCAGCAGAGCGGTGACAGGGGGCCAAGAGACCCAGTACTTC
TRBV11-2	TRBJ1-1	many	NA	CASSLGVSTEAFF	TGTGCCAGCAGCTTAGGGGTGAGCACTGAAGCTTTCTTT
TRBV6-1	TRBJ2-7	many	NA	CASTIGTDWNEQYF	TGTGCCAGCACCATAGGGACCGACTGGAACGAGCAGTACTTC
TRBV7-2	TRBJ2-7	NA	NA	CASSRGGGTGGSYEQYF	TGTGCCAGCAGCCGAGGGGGGGGGACGGGGGGCTCCTACGAGCAGTACTTC
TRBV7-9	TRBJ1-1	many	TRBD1	CASSLASTGAEAFF	TGTGCCAGCAGCTTAGCCTCGACAGGGGCTGAAGCTTTCTTT
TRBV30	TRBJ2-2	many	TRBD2	CAWRGEGLAGWGTGELFF	TGTGCCTGGAGGGGGGAGGGACTAGCGGGTTGGGGCACCGGGGAGCTGTTTTTT
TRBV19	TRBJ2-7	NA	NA	CASSITGAYEQYF	TGTGCCAGTAGTATAACGGGAGCTTACGAGCAGTACTTC
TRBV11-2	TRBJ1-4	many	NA	CASSPHVGGELFF	TGTGCCAGCAGCCCACATGTTGGGGGTGAGCTGTTTTTT
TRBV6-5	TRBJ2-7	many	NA	CASSYSRSNYEQYF	TGTGCCAGCAGTTACTCCCGCAGCAACTACGAGCAGTACTTC
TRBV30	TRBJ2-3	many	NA	CAWRDAYTQYF	TGTGCCTGGAGAGATGCTTATACGCAGTATTTT
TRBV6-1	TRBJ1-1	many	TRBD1	CASTLGQGASEAFF	TGTGCCAGCACCCTCGGACAGGGGGCTTCTGAAGCTTTCTTT
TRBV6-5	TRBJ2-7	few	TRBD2	CASSYGSGGPNEQYF	TGTGCCAGCAGTTACGGATCGGGAGGGCCAAACGAGCAGTACTTC
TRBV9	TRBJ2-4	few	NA	CASSVDPGGGTKNIQYF	TGTGCCAGCAGCGTAGATCCCGGGGGTGGCACCAAAAACATTCAGTACTTC
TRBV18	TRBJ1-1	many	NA	CASSLSLVSRTEAFF	TGTGCCAGCTCTCTCTCCTTGGTATCCCGGACTGAAGCTTTCTTT
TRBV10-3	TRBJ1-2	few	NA	CAISEWGDGYTF	TGTGCCATCAGTGAATGGGGAGATGGCTACACCTTC
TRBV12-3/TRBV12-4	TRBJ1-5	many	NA	CASSLGVGNQPQHF	TGTGCCAGCAGTTTGGGGGTGGGGAATCAGCCCCAGCATTTT
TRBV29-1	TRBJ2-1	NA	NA	CSVGSAGYEQFF	TGCAGCGTTGGTTCCGCGGGGTATGAGCAGTTCTTC
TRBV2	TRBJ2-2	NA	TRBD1	CASSVDRVRSGELFF	TGTGCCAGCAGCGTGGACAGGGTTCGTTCCGGGGAGCTGTTTTTT
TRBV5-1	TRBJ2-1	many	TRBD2	CASSSGTSGDEQFF	TGCGCCAGCAGCTCCGGGACTAGCGGGGATGAGCAGTTCTTC
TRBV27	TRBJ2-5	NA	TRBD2	CASSPTGWTSGIASLQETQYF	TGTGCCAGCAGTCCCACAGGGTGGACTAGCGGGATCGCAAGCCTTCAAGAGACCCAGTACTTC
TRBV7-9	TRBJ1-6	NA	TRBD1	CASSLGRQGDSYNSPLHF	TGTGCCAGCAGCTTAGGCAGACAGGGGGATTCCTATAATTCACCCCTCCACTTT
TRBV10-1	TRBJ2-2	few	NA	CASSSGPGVDTGELFF	TGCGCCAGCAGTTCCGGCCCGGGGGTGGACACCGGGGAGCTGTTTTTT
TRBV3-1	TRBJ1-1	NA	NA	CASSQGGSDTEAFF	TGTGCCAGCAGCCAAGGGGGCTCTGACACTGAAGCTTTCTTT
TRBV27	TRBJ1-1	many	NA	CASSLRPNTEAFF	TGTGCCAGCAGTTTAAGACCAAACACTGAAGCTTTCTTT
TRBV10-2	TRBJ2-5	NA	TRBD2	CASSLGLAGTRETQYF	TGCGCCAGCAGCCTGGGACTAGCGGGAACCAGGGAGACCCAGTACTTC
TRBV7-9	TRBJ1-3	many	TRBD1	CASSLGQGSGNTIYF	TGTGCCAGCAGCTTAGGACAGGGCTCTGGAAACACCATATATTTT
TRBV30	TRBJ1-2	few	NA	CAWSNPGGMSYGYTF	TGTGCCTGGAGTAACCCGGGGGGCATGAGTTATGGCTACACCTTC
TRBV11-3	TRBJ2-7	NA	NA	CASSLSFSYEQYF	TGTGCCAGCAGCTTGAGCTTTTCCTACGAGCAGTACTTC
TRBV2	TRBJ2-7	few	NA	CASSEAQGGEQYF	TGTGCCAGCAGTGAAGCGCAAGGGGGCGAGCAGTACTTC
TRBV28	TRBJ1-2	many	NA	CASTPSSGVANYGYTF	TGTGCCAGCACCCCCTCCTCGGGAGTAGCGAACTATGGCTACACCTTC
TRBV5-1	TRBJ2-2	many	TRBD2	CASSLVGSGANTGELFF	TGCGCCAGCAGCTTGGTCGGTAGCGGGGCGAACACCGGGGAGCTGTTTTTT
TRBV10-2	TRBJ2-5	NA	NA	CASRENGAGETQYF	TGCGCCAGCCGGGAGAATGGGGCCGGGGAGACCCAGTACTTC
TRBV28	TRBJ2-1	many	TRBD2	CASRGLAGEPEQFF	TGTGCCAGCAGGGGACTAGCGGGAGAGCCTGAGCAGTTCTTC
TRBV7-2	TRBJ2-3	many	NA	CASSLPPNTQYF	TGTGCCAGCAGCTTGCCCCCAAATACGCAGTATTTT
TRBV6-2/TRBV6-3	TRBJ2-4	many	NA	CASGGGGTKNIQYF	TGTGCCAGCGGAGGGGGTGGAACCAAAAACATTCAGTACTTC
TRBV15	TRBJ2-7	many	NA	CATSRNEAGRAYEQYF	TGTGCCACCAGCAGGAATGAGGCCGGCAGGGCCTACGAGCAGTACTTC
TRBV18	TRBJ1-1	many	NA	CASRLRDGTEAFF	TGTGCCAGCCGGCTCCGGGACGGCACTGAAGCTTTCTTT
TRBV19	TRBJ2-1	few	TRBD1	CASSTPTGGNEQFF	TGTGCCAGTAGTACTCCGACAGGGGGGAATGAGCAGTTCTTC
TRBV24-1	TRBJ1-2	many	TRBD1	CATRRTGEGDGYTF	TGTGCCACCAGAAGAACAGGGGAAGGGGATGGCTACACCTTC
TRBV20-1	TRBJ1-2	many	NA	CSARDMQETNYGYTF	TGCAGTGCTAGAGATATGCAGGAGACTAACTATGGCTACACCTTC
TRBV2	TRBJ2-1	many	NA	CASPGPKGNNEQFF	TGTGCCAGCCCCGGGCCAAAAGGGAACAATGAGCAGTTCTTC
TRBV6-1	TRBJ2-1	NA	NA	CASSAGTESYNEQFF	TGTGCCAGCAGTGCCGGGACTGAATCCTACAATGAGCAGTTCTTC